This T cell receptor (beta chain) was identified during a study of T cell responses to AZD1222 COVID-19 vaccine. Study results and caveats: Across spike, vaccine-associated CD4 TCRs were found, dominant at 160-218 and 743-854.

As concerns this clone: Antigen unknown.

The data were produced by immunoSEQ multiplex PCR, yet TCRdb's version contains in-frame clones alone and is incomplete. This repertoire shows about 140,000 clones, more than 90% found once; its top ten account for roughly 1.7%. The ends were cut back, 4 bases at V and 2 bases at J, with 9 bases in the middle. Germline values: CDR1 SGDLS, CDR2 YYNGEE. The CDR3 runs 14 residues. The sequencing here drew on peripheral blood, taken on day 0 of AZD1222 vaccination. The chain uses TRBV9 and TRBJ2-2; D not resolved. The TCR sequence derives from an adult in good health. The CDR3: CASSPQRNTGELFF. The DNA of the CDR3 is TGTGCCAGCAGCCCTCAGAGAAACACCGGGGAGCTGTTTTTT.